Below, 18 T cell receptor beta chains from the same sample are listed, as sequenced in a study of T cell responses to AZD1222 COVID-19 vaccine (dated by TCRdb to the early 2020s). The receptor library was made with the immunoSEQ multiplex PCR assay. TCRdb's version of the immuneACCESS table is confined to in-frame rearrangements and falls short of the full clone set. An unresolved V gene accounts for under half of the shortfall where checked; the remainder is of unknown origin. In all, the sample holds about 180,000 clones, and over 85% of those were seen once. Jointly, the top ten make up approximately 2.5% of the sample. The sample's time point, from its label and the paper: baseline before first vaccination. Specimen: peripheral blood, collected on day 0 of AZD1222 vaccination. Receptors were obtained from an adult in good health.

This clone was recorded only once. This chain connects TRBV6-5 to TRBJ1-2; TRBD1 is a possible D gene (6 bases). The ends were cut back, 4 bases at V and 2 bases at J, with 11 bases in the middle. CDR1 is MNHEY and CDR2 is SVGAGI in the germline V gene. This CDR3 is 14 amino acids long. The CDR3 DNA sequence: TGTGCCAGCAGTTCGGGACACGGAAACTATGGCTACACCTTC. Translation gives CASSSGHGNYGYTF.

This chain uses TRBV5-5 with TRBJ1-1, with a weak D call TRBD1 (5 bases). Per germline, CDR1 SGHKS and CDR2 YYEKEE (reference sequence). The ends were cut back, 2 bases at V and 5 bases at J, with 19 bases in the middle. The CDR3 length is 16 residues. The CDR3 DNA follows: TGTGCCAGCAGCTTCGGGGACCTTTATTCGGCTACTGAAGCTTTCTTT. It encodes CASSFGDLYSATEAFF.

The chain links TRBV5-4 to TRBJ2-7, with TRBD2 matching 12 bases. V shed 5 bases, J shed 4 bases, and the junction held 4 bases outside the gene matches. The germline V gene has CDR1 SGHNT and CDR2 YYREEE (reference sequence). The CDR3 is 14 residues long. CDR3 loop: CASSGTSGFYEQYF. The CDR3 DNA follows: TGTGCCAGCAGTGGGACTAGCGGGTTTTACGAGCAGTACTTC.

V and J are TRBV12-5 and TRBJ2-1; D tentatively reads TRBD1 or TRBD2 (5 bases each). Germline V gene data show CDR1 as LGHNT and CDR2 as FRNRAP. The V end was cut by 6 bases, the J end by 9 bases, with 24 bases between. CDR3 length: 16 residues. The chain's CDR3 is CASGPNFPVRETEQFF. The CDR3 nucleotides are TGTGCTAGTGGCCCCAACTTTCCGGTCAGGGAGACTGAGCAGTTCTTC. Looking up the rest from reference TRBV12-5 and TRBJ2-1 gives the full variable domain: DARVTQTPRHKVTEMGQEVTMRCQPILGHNTVFWYRQTMMQGLELLAYFRNRAPLDDSGMPKDRFSAEMPDATLATLKIQPSEPRDSAVYFCASGPNFPVRETEQFFGPGTRLTVL.

The rearrangement uses TRBV5-6 and TRBJ2-7, with 8 bases aligning to TRBD2. The CDR3 has 15 residues. V shed 4 bases and J 4 bases; nucleotides not matched to a gene: 10. In germline, CDR1 is SGHDT, CDR2 YYEEEE. The CDR3 protein is CASSGGAGGMYEQYF. The DNA for the CDR3 is TGTGCCAGCAGCGGAGGGGCGGGGGGAATGTACGAGCAGTACTTC. Full variable domain (remainder filled in from reference TRBV5-6 and TRBJ2-7): DAGVTQSPTHLIKTRGQQVTLRCSPKSGHDTVSWYQQALGQGPQFIFQYYEEEERQRGNFPDRFSGHQFPNYSSELNVNALLLGDSALYLCASSGGAGGMYEQYFGPGTRLTVT.

The chain has TRBV5-6 and TRBJ1-2; maybe TRBD1 (6 bases). Germline V gene lookup returns CDR1 SGHDT and CDR2 YYEEEE. V lost 4 bases and J 7 bases, leaving 11 bases between the germline ends. The CDR3 totals 12 residues. As DNA, the CDR3 is TGTGCCAGCAGCGGGGGCATCGGTGGCTACACCTTC. Protein: CASSGGIGGYTF.

In this sample, this clone turned up a few times. At the DNA level, this CDR3 is encoded by other sequences in the same sample as well. This chain links TRBV27 with TRBJ1-1; D is uncertain. Germline CDR1 reads MNHEY; CDR2 reads SMNVEV (reference sequence). This CDR3 contains 12 residues. V was pared by 7 bases and J by 3 bases, with 9 bases between. The CDR3 bases are TGTGCCAGCAAGAGCGGCTACACTGAAGCTTTCTTT. It is translated as CASKSGYTEAFF.

This chain links TRBV28 with TRBJ2-5; D is possibly TRBD1 (6 bases). CDR1 is MDHEN, CDR2 SYDVKM, per germline. This CDR3 has 16 residues. V shed 6 bases and J shed 4 bases, with 21 bases lying between them. The CDR3 reads CASSTSPRGSRETQYF. As DNA, the CDR3 is TGTGCCAGCAGCACCTCACCGAGGGGGTCGCGAGAGACCCAGTACTTC.

This sequence joins TRBV19 and TRBJ1-2; TRBD1 aligns across 9 bases. J lost 3 bases, V lost 6 bases, and 14 bases had no gene match. The CDR3 is 17 amino acids. CDR1 LNHDA and CDR2 SQIVND come from the germline V gene (reference sequence). CDR3 loop: CASSRDRARVMDYGYTF. In DNA form, the CDR3 reads TGTGCCAGTAGCCGGGACAGGGCAAGGGTTATGGACTATGGCTACACCTTC.

The chain employs TRBV3-1 (or the pseudogene TRBV3-2) and TRBJ1-5; a possible D gene is TRBD1 (6 bases). CDR3 length: 18 residues. CDR1 LGHDT and CDR2 YNNKEL come from the germline V gene (reference sequence). Trimming removed 4 bases from V and 1 base from J, with 20 bases in between. The CDR3 region is CASSPKTNTGTSNQPQHF. The CDR3, as DNA: TGTGCCAGCAGCCCGAAAACGAACACCGGGACAAGCAATCAGCCCCAGCATTTT.

The rearrangement links TRBV15 to TRBJ2-7; 12 nucleotides line up with TRBD1. Germline V gene lookup returns CDR1 LNHNV and CDR2 YYDKDF (reference sequence). The CDR3 is made up of 15 amino acids. The junction had 6 bases not matched to a gene; V was cut back by 3 bases and J by 6 bases. CDR3 sequence reads: CATSRRGTGGAEQYF. DNA for the CDR3: TGTGCCACCAGCAGGAGGGGGACAGGGGGCGCCGAGCAGTACTTC.

The chain recombines TRBV2 with TRBJ1-1; TRBD1 is a possible D gene (5 bases). The CDR3 contains 11 residues. The V gene's germline CDR1 is SNHLY and CDR2 FYNNEI. V was clipped by 6 bases and J by 7 bases, with 9 bases between them. The CDR3 loop is CASRQVIEAFF. The CDR3 coding sequence is TGTGCCAGCAGACAGGTGATTGAAGCTTTCTTT.

V is TRBV5-1 and J is TRBJ1-2; TRBD1 matches at 9 bases. V shed 4 bases, J shed 4 bases, and the junction held 5 bases outside the gene matches. From germline, CDR1 is SGHRS and CDR2 YFSETQ. This CDR3 has 14 amino acids. For the CDR3, the DNA is TGCGCCAGCAGCGCAGCGGGACAGGGCTATGGCTACACCTTC. It translates to CASSAAGQGYGYTF.

V gene TRBV20-1 combines with J gene TRBJ1-6; D gene uncertain. The germline V gene has CDR1 DFQATT and CDR2 SNEGSKA (reference sequence). The ends were cut back, 3 bases at V and 15 bases at J, with 12 bases in the middle. The CDR3 runs to 11 residues. CDR3 protein: CSARAPFGLHF. DNA for the CDR3: TGCAGTGCTAGGGCCCCGTTCGGCCTCCACTTT.

This chain uses TRBV7-8 with TRBJ2-3; a weak D match, TRBD1 (5 bases). Trimming removed 4 bases from V and 4 bases from J, with 30 bases in between. CDR3 length: 20 residues. Germline V gene data show CDR1 as SGHVS and CDR2 as FQNEAQ. CDR3 sequence reads: CASSSRGVGLPLLGSDTQYF. CDR3 DNA: TGTGCCAGCAGCTCCCGAGGAGTGGGGCTTCCCTTACTCGGTTCAGATACGCAGTATTTT.

This rearrangement joins TRBV5-1 to TRBJ2-7; 11 nucleotides line up with TRBD1. After removal of 4 bases from V and 2 bases from J, the junction contained 2 bases not matched to a gene. The CDR3 runs to 14 residues. Per the germline V gene, CDR1 is SGHRS and CDR2 is YFSETQ. The CDR3 DNA reads as TGCGCCAGCAGCGCGGGACAGGGGGCCTACGAGCAGTACTTC. Translating gives CASSAGQGAYEQYF.

V and J are TRBV5-4 and TRBJ2-2; D ambiguous. Germline lookup yields CDR1 SGHNT and CDR2 YYREEE (reference sequence). This CDR3 comprises 14 residues. V dropped 4 bases and J dropped 6 bases, with 13 bases sitting between them. The CDR3 loop reads CASSRTSNPGELFF. The CDR3 nucleotides are TGTGCCAGCAGCCGGACCAGCAACCCCGGGGAGCTGTTTTTT.

This chain connects TRBV5-1 to TRBJ1-1; 9 bases are a match to TRBD1. The germline V gene encodes CDR1 SGHRS and CDR2 YFSETQ. There are 15 residues in the CDR3. V lost 4 bases to trimming and J lost 4 bases; unmatched junction nucleotides: 8. As DNA, the CDR3 is TGCGCCAGCAGCCCAGAGGGACAGGGCAGCACTGAAGCTTTCTTT. This sequence encodes CASSPEGQGSTEAFF.